This T cell receptor (beta chain) was found in a study of T cell clones after liver transplantation. Germline V gene lookup returns CDR1 MDHEN and CDR2 SYDVKM. CDR3 length equals 16 residues. Trimming took off 2 bases at V and 2 bases at J, with 15 bases between the two ends. Only in-frame clones appear in the TCRdb table, and some are missing; sequencing was by immunoSEQ multiplex PCR. The repertoire holds over 50,000 clones, with roughly nine tenths as singletons. The chain employs TRBV28 and TRBJ1-1; tentatively, D is TRBD1 (5 bases). This TCR was sampled from a human patient who received a liver transplant. The graft donor may have given rise to some T cells. Specimen: CD8+ T cells from blood, collected 12 months after liver transplant. The CDR3 protein is CASSLMQGRRNTEAFF. CDR3 bases: TGTGCCAGCAGTTTAATGCAGGGCCGGAGAAACACTGAAGCTTTCTTT. The full variable domain, completed using reference TRBV28 and TRBJ1-1, is DVKVTQSSRYLVKRTGEKVFLECVQDMDHENMFWYRQDPGLGLRLIYFSYDVKMKEKGDIPEGYSVSREKKERFSLILESASTNQTSMYLCASSLMQGRRNTEAFFGQGTRLTVV.